This T cell receptor beta chain comes out of a study of T cell changes during pregnancy in multiple sclerosis. This clone has more than one count but fewer than ten. TCRdb keeps only in-frame clones here, not all; method: immunoSEQ multiplex PCR. Here the sample spans some 37,000 clones, more than 75% being singletons. The CDR3 sequence is 14 residues long. Germline V gene sequence: CDR1 LGHNA, CDR2 YNFKEQ. Trimming left V 0 bases short and J 11 bases short, with 16 bases between. This receptor was taken from a female donor with multiple sclerosis, enrolled in a pregnancy study. The chain has TRBV4-2 and TRBJ1-1, with D uncertain. The source material was CD4+ T cells from peripheral blood mononuclear cells, sampled in the first trimester of pregnancy. CDR3: CASSQDLGPGMAFF. In nucleotides, the CDR3 is TGTGCCAGCAGCCAAGATTTGGGCCCGGGGATGGCTTTCTTT.